These 8 T cell receptor beta chains originate from one sample sequenced in a study of T cell repertoires in cytomegalovirus infection. These TCRs are of unknown antigen specificity. TCRdb fed the reads into MiXCR, producing one record per CDR3 protein. The sample has some 590,000 distinct CDR3 sequences; about 40% are singletons. The source material was cultured PBMCs, sampled from culture after CMV antigen stimulation. These receptors all stem from a human donor in good health (CMV status not recorded). Some clones in this sample may be carry-over from other donors' samples.

This clonotype has ten or more counts. This rearrangement joins TRBV7-8 to TRBJ2-5; 14 bases align to TRBD2. The V gene end was trimmed by 5 bases and the J gene end by 5 bases; junction bases not matched to a gene: 7. CDR1 and CDR2 (germline): SGHVS, FQNEAQ. This CDR3 region has 16 residues. CDR3 DNA sequence: TGTGCCAGCAGCCAGGGGACTAGCGGGAGTTCGGAGACCCAGTACTTC. Its translation is CASSQGTSGSSETQYF.

This chain links TRBV7-9 with TRBJ1-6; TRBD1 matches at 7 bases. CDR3 length: 14 amino acids. The junction had 3 bases not matched to a gene; V was cut back by 3 bases and J by 7 bases. Germline assignment: CDR1 SEHNR and CDR2 FQNEAQ (reference sequence). CDR3 region: CASSFGTENSPLHF. The CDR3 region has the DNA TGTGCCAGCAGCTTCGGGACAGAGAATTCACCCCTCCACTTT.

The rearrangement links TRBV12-3 or TRBV12-4 to TRBJ2-5, with TRBD2 matching 11 bases. V trimming: 3 bases; J trimming: 2 bases; junction bases outside the gene matches: 5. The CDR3 is made up of 16 amino acids. CDR3 amino acids: CASSLGRLAGQETQYF. The CDR3 DNA is TGTGCCAGCAGTTTGGGGAGACTAGCGGGACAAGAGACCCAGTACTTC.

This clonotype appeared once. The rearrangement links TRBV7-6 to TRBJ2-1; D not certain. Germline assignment: CDR1 SGHVS and CDR2 FNYEAQ. The V and J ends lost 2 bases and 7 bases respectively, with 6 bases between them. The length of the CDR3 is 12 residues. The CDR3 coding sequence is TGTGCCAGCAGCTTAAGCGAGAATGAGCAGTTCTTC. Translated, it gives CASSLSENEQFF.

The J gene is TRBJ2-3, the V gene TRBV6-6; D is perhaps TRBD1 or TRBD2 (5 bases each). The V gene lost 2 bases and the J gene lost 12 bases, with 21 bases spanning the gap. The CDR3 covers 15 residues. Germline V CDR1 and CDR2: MNHNY, SVGAGI (reference sequence). The CDR3 spells CASSYAGATRDPQYF. As DNA, the CDR3 is TGTGCCAGCAGTTACGCCGGGGCCACCCGGGATCCCCAGTATTTT.

This clonotype was seen a handful of times. This chain links TRBV7-2 with TRBJ2-7, with D perhaps matching TRBD2 (5 bases). The germline V gene encodes CDR1 SGHTA and CDR2 FQGNSA. This CDR3 is 13 amino acids long. V dropped 1 base and J dropped 8 bases, with 12 bases sitting between them. The CDR3 loop reads CASSLGRSVKQYF. The CDR3 coding sequence is TGTGCCAGCAGCTTAGGGCGTAGCGTAAAGCAGTACTTC.

V and J are TRBV2 and TRBJ2-3, with 10 bases matching TRBD2. In germline, CDR1 is SNHLY, CDR2 FYNNEI. After removal of 1 base from V and 1 base from J, the junction contained 14 bases not matched to a gene. The CDR3 totals 20 residues. The CDR3 DNA is TGTGCCAGCAGTGAAGGGAGATTAGCGGGAGGTCCGCCAGGCACAGATACGCAGTATTTT. It codes for CASSEGRLAGGPPGTDTQYF.

The genes are TRBV6-5 and TRBJ2-5; D may correspond to TRBD1 or TRBD2 (6 bases each). Trimming cost V 6 bases and J 4 bases, with 21 bases left between them. Looked up from germline, CDR1 is MNHEY and CDR2 is SVGAGI. This CDR3 is 16 amino acids long. CDR3: CASSPTSGGGSETQYF. The CDR3 region has the DNA TGTGCCAGCAGCCCAACGTCCGGGGGCGGCTCAGAGACCCAGTACTTC.